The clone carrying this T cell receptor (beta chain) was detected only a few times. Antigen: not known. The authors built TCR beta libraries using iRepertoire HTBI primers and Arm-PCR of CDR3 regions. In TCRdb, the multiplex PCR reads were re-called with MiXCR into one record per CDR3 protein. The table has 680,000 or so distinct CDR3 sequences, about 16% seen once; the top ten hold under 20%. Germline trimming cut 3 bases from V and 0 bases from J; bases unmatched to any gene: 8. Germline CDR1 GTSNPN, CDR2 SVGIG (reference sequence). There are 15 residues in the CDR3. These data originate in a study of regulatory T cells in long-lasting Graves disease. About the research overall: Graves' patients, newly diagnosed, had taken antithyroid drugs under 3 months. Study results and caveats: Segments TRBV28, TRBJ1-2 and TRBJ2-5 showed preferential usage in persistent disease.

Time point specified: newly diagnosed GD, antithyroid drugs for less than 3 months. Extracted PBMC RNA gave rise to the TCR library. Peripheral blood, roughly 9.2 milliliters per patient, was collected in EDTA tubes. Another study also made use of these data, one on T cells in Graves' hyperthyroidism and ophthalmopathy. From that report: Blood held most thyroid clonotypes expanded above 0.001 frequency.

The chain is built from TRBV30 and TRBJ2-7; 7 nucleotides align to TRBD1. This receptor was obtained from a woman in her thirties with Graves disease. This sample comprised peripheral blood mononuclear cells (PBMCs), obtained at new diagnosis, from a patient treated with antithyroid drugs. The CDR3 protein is CAWSKPGTASYEQYF. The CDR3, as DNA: TGTGCCTGGAGCAAGCCCGGGACAGCCTCCTACGAGCAGTACTTC.